A selection of T cell receptor beta chains follows, all from one sample in a study of cytomegalovirus exposure and HLA in healthy donors. The repertoire was sequenced with immunoSEQ multiplex PCR; TCRdb's copy has only in-frame clones and lacks some. The repertoire has roughly 120,000 clones, around 79% of them found once; the top ten carry around 3%. The sequenced sample consisted of PBMCs. Receptor source: a young woman in good health and CMV-seropositive. The conserved cysteine and the conserved F or W are not part of the CDR3 here.

j_call v_call cdr3_aa
TRBJ1-2 TRBV6-5 ASSYSDSYGYT
TRBJ2-1 TRBV19 ASSKGTSFYNEQF
TRBJ2-5 TRBV7-3 ASSAQPRGSWGETQY
TRBJ2-7 TRBV7-9 ASSFGPGHHH
TRBJ2-7 TRBV7-2 ASSPPGGEGPYEQY
TRBJ2-7 TRBV29-1 SVPGHRPFYEQY
TRBJ1-1 TRBV6-1 ASSADRGNTEAF
TRBJ2-7 TRBV5-1 ASSLVPSRDKGEQY
TRBJ1-5 TRBV6-1 ASSEAGGSNQPQH
TRBJ2-1 TRBV6-4 ARLAGDSNEQF
TRBJ2-5 TRBV18 ASSPIRDTVMGTQY
TRBJ1-5 TRBV28 ASSRGDYSNQPQH
TRBJ1-6 TRBV5-4 ASSLEAGSSYNSPLH
TRBJ2-7 TRBV28 ASSAPGQGSYEQY
TRBJ1-1 TRBV28 ASSLRLGPNTEAF
TRBJ1-3 TRBV9 ASSAQTGGRGTIY
TRBJ2-7 TRBV4-2 ASAAESSYEQY
TRBJ2-7 TRBV4-1 ASSHTPDSDSYEQY
TRBJ1-3 TRBV28 ASSHHGTGVEGNTIY
TRBJ1-1 TRBV6-1 ASGRVAEAF
TRBJ2-3 TRBV7-6 ASSLEASHATDTQY
TRBJ2-6 TRBV28 ASSFGDSGSGANVLT
TRBJ2-5 TRBV5-4 ASSRTGSAQETQY
TRBJ1-1 TRBV15 ATSRDMSWAF
TRBJ2-5 TRBV11-3 ASSLDRGTRQGLKLY
TRBJ2-5 TRBV5-1 ASNRAGTGETQY
TRBJ1-2 TRBV29-1 SVERDYYGYT
TRBJ2-7 TRBV7-9 ASSFSGTGVEQY
TRBJ2-4 TRBV2 ASSSDRGMGIQY
TRBJ1-3 TRBV7-9 SSSLDTGTGNTIY
TRBJ1-1 TRBV11-2 ASSEQGARTEAF
TRBJ2-3 TRBV27 ASSLRRAGDTQY
TRBJ2-1 TRBV10-3 ASSQYNEQF
TRBJ2-3 TRBV12-5 ASGPGAGGTKGDTQY
TRBJ2-1 TRBV30 AWSVGPYNEQF
TRBJ2-4 TRBV2 ASSDWTLPAKNIQY
TRBJ2-2 TRBV29-1 SAQGAGGITGELF
TRBJ2-7 TRBV2 ASSGKGYEQY
TRBJ1-1 TRBV5-6 ASSPEPGRNTEAF
TRBJ2-2 TRBV5-1 ASSGRGLAGELF
TRBJ2-2 TRBV4-1 ASSQPLAGGDTGELF